This is a list of T cell receptor beta chains from one sample in a study of tumor-infiltrating lymphocytes in primary liver carcinoma. TCRdb redid the calling of the multiplex PCR reads with MiXCR, one entry per CDR3 protein. The table lists 99,000 or so distinct CDR3 sequences, around 80% of them singletons. The sequenced sample was liver tumor tissue from sampling region 3. The receptors originated from a man between 40 and 49 years old with primary liver carcinoma and hepatitis B virus infection. Both conserved end residues are part of each CDR3. Each record gives: clone size, J gene, V gene, CDR3 length, D gene, CDR3 protein, CDR3 DNA. D genes are given only for firm matches. For some rows the clone size is stated as once, few or many, or as a class when expanded; others skip it.

size: .; J: TRBJ1-2; V: TRBV29-1; length: 18; D: .; CDR3: CILGAPTGTQVANYGYAF; DNA: TGCATCCTTGGGGCACCAACAGGAACTCAAGTGGCTAACTATGGCTACGCCTTC
size: .; J: TRBJ2-3; V: TRBV4-2; length: 19; D: TRBD2; CDR3: CASSPTSISSGRYTDTQYF; DNA: TGTGCCAGCAGCCCGACATCTATCTCTAGCGGGAGGTACACAGATACGCAGTATTTT
size: .; J: TRBJ1-1; V: TRBV12-3/TRBV12-4; length: 13; D: .; CDR3: CAISFGTHIEAFF; DNA: TGTGCCATCAGTTTCGGGACGCACATTGAAGCTTTCTTT
size: .; J: TRBJ2-3; V: TRBV5-5; length: 15; D: .; CDR3: CAGSLGSSGTDTQYF; DNA: TGTGCCGGCAGCTTGGGGAGTAGCGGAACAGATACCCAGTATTTT
size: .; J: TRBJ1-4; V: TRBV5-1; length: 15; D: .; CDR3: CASSRGRPINEKLFF; DNA: TGCGCCAGCAGTCGCGGCAGACCGATTAATGAAAAACTGTTTTTC
size: .; J: TRBJ2-7; V: TRBV4-3; length: 15; D: .; CDR3: CASSQDRAGGYEHYF; DNA: TGCGCCAGCAGCCAAGACCGGGCTGGCGGCTACGAGCATTACTTC
size: .; J: TRBJ2-3; V: TRBV6-1; length: 15; D: .; CDR3: CASSVRGNEVDTQYF; DNA: TGTGCCAGCAGTGTTCGGGGGAATGAAGTAGATACGCAGTATTTT
size: .; J: TRBJ2-7; V: TRBV10-2; length: 17; D: TRBD2; CDR3: CTSTSSGTNGRANEQYF; DNA: TGCACCAGCACCTCATCCGGGACTAACGGGAGGGCCAACGAGCAATACTTC
size: .; J: TRBJ2-7; V: TRBV29-1; length: 14; D: .; CDR3: CSAQGLAGDYEEYF; DNA: TGCAGCGCCCAGGGGCTTGCGGGAGATTACGAGGAGTACTTC
size: .; J: TRBJ2-7; V: TRBV12-3/TRBV12-4; length: 13; D: .; CDR3: CASSLGGAGEYYF; DNA: TGTGCCAGCAGTTTAGGGGGGGCCGGGGAGTATTACTTC
size: .; J: TRBJ2-1; V: TRBV6-1; length: 16; D: .; CDR3: CASTFNWRGPGDEQFF; DNA: TGTGCCAGCACATTCAATTGGAGGGGGCCCGGGGATGAGCAGTTCTTC
size: .; J: TRBJ1-4; V: TRBV4-2; length: 17; D: .; CDR3: CASSQDLAGGGFGKLFF; DNA: TGTGCCAGCAGCCAAGACCTCGCGGGGGGCGGGTTCGGAAAACTGTTTTTT
size: .; J: TRBJ2-7; V: TRBV5-1; length: 15; D: .; CDR3: CASSLSEGGSYEQYF; DNA: TGTGCCAGTAGCTTAAGCGAGGGCGGCTCCTACGAGCAGTACTTC
size: .; J: TRBJ1-2; V: TRBV10-3; length: 14; D: .; CDR3: CAISESSGDFGYTF; DNA: TGTGCCATCAGTGAGTCGTCGGGGGACTTTGGCTACACCTTC
size: .; J: TRBJ2-3; V: TRBV11-2; length: 16; D: .; CDR3: CASSPWIGEDTDTQYF; DNA: TGTGCCAGCAGCCCATGGATAGGGGAAGACACAGATACGCAGTATTTT
size: many; J: TRBJ2-5; V: TRBV10-3; length: 15; D: TRBD1; CDR3: CAIRYGTGAAETQYF; DNA: TGTGCCATCCGCTACGGGACAGGAGCCGCAGAGACCCAGTACTTC
size: .; J: TRBJ2-1; V: TRBV24-1; length: 17; D: .; CDR3: CATSEYSTISFYNEQFF; DNA: TGTGCCACCAGCGAATATTCTACTATTAGCTTCTACAATGAGCAGTTCTTC
size: .; J: TRBJ2-1; V: TRBV29-1; length: 15; D: .; CDR3: CSSTGTQGSHNEQFF; DNA: TGCAGCTCTACTGGGACACAGGGCTCCCACAATGAGCAGTTCTTC
size: .; J: TRBJ2-7; V: TRBV5-1; length: 16; D: .; CDR3: CASSLGGRRTSYERYF; DNA: TGCGCCAGCAGCTTGGGGGGACGGCGGACCTCCTACGAGCGGTACTTC
size: many; J: TRBJ1-1; V: TRBV29-1; length: 13; D: TRBD1; CDR3: CSGREGARTEAFF; DNA: TGCAGCGGTAGGGAGGGGGCGCGGACTGAAGCTTTCTTT
size: .; J: TRBJ2-7; V: TRBV11-2; length: 14; D: .; CDR3: CANISNKNSYEQYF; DNA: TGTGCCAACATCTCTAACAAGAACTCCTACGAGCAGTACTTC
size: .; J: TRBJ1-5; V: TRBV6-1; length: 12; D: .; CDR3: CVSKPSIDTQHF; DNA: TGTGTCAGCAAGCCCAGCATAGATACGCAGCATTTT
size: .; J: TRBJ2-5; V: TRBV5-6; length: 15; D: TRBD1; CDR3: CARSLDRGIHETQYF; DNA: TGTGCCAGAAGCCTTGACAGGGGCATCCATGAGACCCAGTACTTC
size: .; J: TRBJ2-7; V: TRBV11-2; length: 14; D: .; CDR3: CASSYNRDSHEQYF; DNA: TGTGCCAGCAGCTATAACAGGGACTCCCACGAGCAGTACTTC
size: .; J: TRBJ2-1; V: TRBV29-1; length: 15; D: TRBD2; CDR3: CSVVGTSGRAWEQFF; DNA: TGCAGTGTTGTCGGGACTAGCGGGAGGGCATGGGAGCAGTTCTTC
size: .; J: TRBJ2-1; V: TRBV4-3; length: 15; D: TRBD1; CDR3: CPSSQFQGANDEQFF; DNA: TGCCCCAGCAGCCAATTTCAGGGGGCTAACGATGAGCAGTTCTTC
size: .; J: TRBJ2-7; V: TRBV6-2/TRBV6-3; length: 14; D: .; CDR3: CASSLRDWVHEQYF; DNA: TGTGCTAGCAGCCTCCGGGACTGGGTCCACGAGCAGTACTTC